This is a list of T cell receptor beta chains from one sample in a study of OX40 agonist ivuxolimab in advanced cancers. Sequenced by immunoSEQ multiplex PCR; TCRdb stores in-frame clones only, minus some. The data contain 68,000 or so clones, 80% to 85% of them singletons. The sample was CD4+ or CD8+ T cells sorted from blood, taken in a trial of the OX40 agonist ivuxolimab. These receptor sequences come from an adult with an advanced solid tumor such as melanoma, head and neck, liver or kidney cancer. Each CDR3 is given with its conserved first and last residue. Each record gives: J gene, V gene, D gene, clone size, CDR3 length, CDR3 protein, CDR3 DNA. The D gene is left open where the match is weak. A clone size is listed for some rows: how often the clone was seen (once, few, many), or a class if it is expanded.

TRBJ2-7	TRBV5-6	-	-	12	CASNRDAYEQYF	TGTGCCAGCAACCGTGACGCCTACGAGCAGTACTTC
TRBJ2-1	TRBV19	TRBD2	-	15	CACAEIAGRYNEQFF	TGTGCCTGTGCGGAGATAGCGGGAAGGTACAATGAGCAGTTCTTC
TRBJ1-1	TRBV4-3	-	-	13	CASSQGGNTEAFF	TGCGCCAGCAGCCAAGGGGGGAACACTGAAGCTTTCTTT
TRBJ2-5	TRBV10-3	TRBD1	-	15	CAISGDGTGQETQYF	TGTGCCATCAGTGGGGACGGGACAGGGCAAGAGACCCAGTACTTC
TRBJ1-5	TRBV6-1	TRBD1	-	13	CASNLDRVQPQHF	TGTGCCAGCAATCTAGACAGGGTTCAGCCCCAGCATTTT
TRBJ2-3	TRBV19	-	-	16	CASSGLAAGPEDTQYF	TGTGCCAGTAGCGGTTTGGCGGCAGGCCCAGAGGATACGCAGTATTTT
TRBJ1-6	TRBV30	-	-	14	CAYKTVSGDSPLHF	TGTGCCTACAAGACAGTCTCCGGGGATTCACCCCTCCACTTT
TRBJ2-2	TRBV4-1	-	few	18	CASSQLPRTVMNTGELFF	TGCGCCAGCAGCCAACTACCCCGGACAGTGATGAACACCGGGGAGCTGTTTTTT
TRBJ1-6	TRBV18	-	-	16	CASSPPGFRHNSPLHF	TGTGCCAGCTCACCACCAGGGTTTAGACATAATTCACCCCTCCACTTT
TRBJ2-2	TRBV5-1	TRBD2	once	17	CASSMGLAGAGTGELFF	TGCGCCAGCAGCATGGGACTAGCGGGAGCCGGGACCGGGGAGCTGTTTTTT
TRBJ2-4	TRBV29-1	-	-	12	CSVALAFNIQYF	TGCAGCGTTGCGCTAGCCTTTAACATTCAGTACTTC
TRBJ1-1	TRBV5-1	-	few	14	CASSLGDGTTEAFF	TGCGCCAGCAGCTTGGGGGACGGGACGACTGAAGCTTTCTTT
TRBJ1-2	TRBV5-4	-	-	13	CASTQAANYGYTF	TGTGCCAGCACCCAGGCGGCTAACTATGGCTACACCTTC
TRBJ2-1	TRBV11-2	-	-	12	CASSLSYREQFF	TGTGCCAGCAGCCTCAGTTACAGAGAGCAGTTCTTC
TRBJ2-2	TRBV5-1	-	-	14	CASTFAGGRRELFF	TGCGCCAGCACCTTTGCCGGGGGCCGGAGGGAGCTGTTTTTT
TRBJ2-1	TRBV18	TRBD1	-	18	CASSPRRTGGLTYNEQFF	TGTGCCAGCTCACCACGGAGGACAGGGGGCCTCACCTACAATGAGCAGTTCTTC